The 28 T cell receptor beta chains in this list originate from one sample, sequenced in a study of T-cell reconstitution after alpha-beta-depleted transplantation in children. TCRbeta library preparation incorporated unique molecular identifiers. TCRdb re-called the PCR reads through MiXCR, storing one row per CDR3 protein. The profile shows some 140,000 distinct CDR3 sequences, about 9.5% of them singletons. The sample here was PBMCs, mostly from graft donor cells, taken 180 days after TCRalphabeta/CD19-depleted stem cell transplant. These receptors all stem from a girl under two years old who had a stem cell transplant for combined immunodeficiency, so the T cells may come from the graft donor.

This clonotype came up many times. This chain links TRBV18 with TRBJ2-7, with D perhaps TRBD2 (6 bases). The germline gives CDR1 KGHSH, CDR2 LQKENI. Trimming took off 3 bases at V and 1 base at J, with 10 bases between the two ends. This CDR3 is built from 14 residues. The chain's CDR3 is CASSPGGGSYEQYF. In DNA, the CDR3 is TGTGCCAGCTCACCGGGTGGGGGGTCCTACGAGCAGTACTTC. Full variable domain (outside the CDR3, taken from reference TRBV18 and TRBJ2-7): NAGVMQNPRHLVRRRGQEARLRCSPMKGHSHVYWYRQLPEEGLKFMVYLQKENIIDESGMPKERFSAEFPKEGPSILRIQQVVRGDSAAYFCASSPGGGSYEQYFGPGTRLTVT.

This chain connects TRBV9 to TRBJ2-1, with D hard to call. The CDR3 extends over 18 amino acids. From germline, CDR1 is SGDLS and CDR2 YYNGEE. V was cut by 0 bases and J by 7 bases, with 23 bases left in between. The CDR3 nucleotides are TGTGCCAGCAGCGTAGGCCCATTTACCGGCCTATTCTGGAATGAGCAGTTCTTC. Its protein product is CASSVGPFTGLFWNEQFF.

The chain couples TRBV7-1 to TRBJ1-2, with D possibly TRBD1 on 5 matching bases. TRBV7-1 is an ORF, and what it does is uncertain. The V gene lost 3 bases and the J gene lost 4 bases, with 9 bases spanning the gap. This CDR3 has 13 residues. The CDR3 loop reads CASSSGHGYGYTF. The CDR3 nucleotides read TGTGCCAGCAGCTCCGGACACGGCTATGGCTACACCTTC.

This clonotype was counted only a few times. The chain has TRBV4-3 and TRBJ2-3, with a weak D call TRBD2 (6 bases). The germline V gene encodes CDR1 LGHNA and CDR2 YSLEER. Trimming left V 0 bases short and J 3 bases short, with 22 bases between. This CDR3 is built from 19 residues. The CDR3 loop is CASSQDVTGRGPGTDTQYF. Written as DNA, the CDR3 is TGCGCCAGCAGCCAAGATGTAACCGGGAGAGGCCCCGGGACAGATACGCAGTATTTT.

This clonotype was seen many times. The chain uses TRBV20-1 and TRBJ2-7; D is unclear. The CDR3 has 14 amino acids. Germline CDR1 and CDR2: DFQATT and SNEGSKA (reference sequence). Trimming stripped 3 bases from V and 2 bases from J, with 14 bases between. CDR3 nucleotide sequence: TGCAGTGCTAGCCCCCGCAGGATCGCCTACGAGCAGTACTTC. Its translation is CSASPRRIAYEQYF.

This chain links TRBV29-1 with TRBJ2-5; the D is unclear. The length of the CDR3 is 13 residues. Germline CDR1 reads SQVTM; CDR2 reads ANQGSEA. Trimming shortened V by 4 bases and J by 4 bases, and 13 bases separated the two germline ends. The CDR3 DNA reads TGCAGCGTTGGGAACGGAGCTGTAGAGACCCAGTACTTC. Encoded protein: CSVGNGAVETQYF.

This clonotype was picked up a small number of times. The chain links TRBV6-2 or TRBV6-3 to TRBJ2-5; D is uncertain. CDR1 and CDR2 (germline): MNHEY, SVGEGT. Trimming stripped 2 bases from V and 3 bases from J, with 13 bases between. The CDR3 totals 15 residues. The CDR3 nucleotides read TGTGCCAGCAGTTACAGGTCAGGCCGAAAAGAGACCCAGTACTTC. Translating gives CASSYRSGRKETQYF.

The chain combines TRBV7-9 with TRBJ2-1, with D perhaps TRBD2 (5 bases). Germline V CDR1 and CDR2: SEHNR, FQNEAQ (reference sequence). This CDR3 has 14 residues. Trimming took 1 base from V and 8 from J, leaving 12 bases between them. CDR3 sequence: CASSLEVRVDEQFF. The CDR3 DNA reads as TGTGCCAGCAGCTTAGAGGTGAGGGTCGATGAGCAGTTCTTC.

This sequence joins TRBV29-1 and TRBJ2-5; D unclear. The CDR3 runs 12 residues. Trimming cost V 4 bases and J 2 bases, with 8 bases left between them. Germline CDR1 reads SQVTM; CDR2 reads ANQGSEA. The CDR3 DNA reads as TGCAGCGTTGTAACACCGCAAGAGACCCAGTACTTC. Its protein product is CSVVTPQETQYF.

This clonotype came up a few times. The chain recombines TRBV5-1 with TRBJ2-7; maybe TRBD1 (5 bases). This CDR3 region has 14 residues. V was clipped by 4 bases and J by 6 bases, with 17 bases between them. The germline V gene has CDR1 SGHRS and CDR2 YFSETQ. CDR3 loop: CASSPPFDSIEQYF. As DNA, the CDR3 is TGCGCCAGCAGCCCACCCTTCGACAGCATCGAGCAGTACTTC.

This clonotype appeared a few times. The chain links TRBV29-1 to TRBJ2-5; possible D gene TRBD2, 6 bases. The CDR3 runs 12 residues. Per the germline V gene, CDR1 is SQVTM and CDR2 is ANQGSEA. Trimming took 7 bases from V and 7 from J, leaving 16 bases between them. The CDR3 reads CSARTPGGTQYF. The CDR3 DNA reads TGCAGCGCTCGGACACCCGGGGGGACCCAGTACTTC.

The chain employs TRBV29-1 and TRBJ2-7; D uncertain. Germline V CDR1 and CDR2: SQVTM, ANQGSEA. V lost 1 base to trimming and J lost 3 bases, with 7 bases between them. The CDR3 extends over 12 amino acids. The CDR3 coding sequence is TGCAGCGTTGAAGGCAGGAGCTACGAGCAGTACTTC. It yields the protein CSVEGRSYEQYF.

This chain connects TRBV12-3 or TRBV12-4 to TRBJ2-5; 7 nucleotides agree with TRBD2. Losses at the gene ends were 4 bases for V and 9 bases for J; bases not matched to a gene: 2. The CDR3 is made up of 11 amino acids. The CDR3 loop reads CASSYGLAQYF. The CDR3 DNA reads as TGTGCCAGCAGTTACGGACTAGCCCAGTACTTC.

This clonotype has ten or more counts. J is TRBJ1-1 and V is TRBV6-1, with 9 bases fitting TRBD1. The CDR3 totals 15 residues. V dropped 6 bases and J dropped 7; count of bases not matched to a gene: 12. Germline-derived CDR1 and CDR2 are MNHNS and SASEGT. This CDR3 is CASSKIGQGSSEAFF. DNA of the CDR3: TGTGCCAGCAGCAAGATCGGACAGGGGAGTAGTGAAGCTTTCTTT.

This clonotype was counted only a few times. The chain combines TRBV5-1 with TRBJ1-5, with D hard to call. The length of the CDR3 is 15 residues. Germline V gene sequence: CDR1 SGHRS, CDR2 YFSETQ. Deletions cut 4 bases from V and 2 bases from J, with 13 bases between. In nucleotides, the CDR3 is TGCGCCAGCAGCCCGGGAGGTGGGGGCAATCAGCCCCAGCATTTT. As protein: CASSPGGGGNQPQHF.

This clonotype was seen only a few times. The J gene is TRBJ2-1, the V gene TRBV10-3; 15 bases fit TRBD2. V lost 8 bases to trimming and J lost 10 bases; unmatched junction nucleotides: 3. The CDR3 has 13 residues. Germline V gene sequence: CDR1 ENHRY, CDR2 SYGVKD. The CDR3 coding sequence is TGTGCCATCGGGACTAGCGGGAGGAACGAGCAGTTCTTC. It codes for CAIGTSGRNEQFF.

The gene calls are TRBV5-6 and TRBJ2-1, with 7 nucleotides matching TRBD1. After removal of 3 bases from V and 6 bases from J, the junction contained 12 bases not matched to a gene. This CDR3 comprises 16 residues. CDR1 SGHDT and CDR2 YYEEEE come from the germline V gene. The CDR3 nucleotides read TGTGCCAGCAGCTCGGAGACAGGGTTCTCATTCAATGAGCAGTTCTTC. The encoded protein is CASSSETGFSFNEQFF.

This chain connects TRBV27 to TRBJ2-1, with 11 bases matching TRBD2. V lost 8 bases, J lost 2 bases, and 14 bases stayed unmatched. CDR3 length: 18 amino acids. Germline V gene data show CDR1 as MNHEY and CDR2 as SMNVEV (reference sequence). The chain's CDR3 is CASGPLPLAGGAYNEQFF. The CDR3 region has the DNA TGTGCCAGCGGACCTTTGCCCCTAGCGGGAGGAGCCTACAATGAGCAGTTCTTC.

The V and J genes are TRBV20-1 and TRBJ2-7; TRBD1 aligns across 8 bases. V trimming: 1 base; J trimming: 0 bases; junction bases outside the gene matches: 11. This CDR3 region has 17 residues. Looked up from germline, CDR1 is DFQATT and CDR2 is SNEGSKA (reference sequence). For the CDR3, the DNA is TGCAGTGCTAGAGGTCCCTTACAGGGGGGAATCTCCTACGAGCAGTACTTC. This codes for CSARGPLQGGISYEQYF.

CDR3 DNA sequence: TGTGCCAGCAGCAAAGGACTAGCGGCCTACAATGAGCAGTTCTTC. This translates into CASSKGLAAYNEQFF. The chain couples TRBV11-1 to TRBJ2-1, with 10 nucleotides matching TRBD2. Germline trimming cut 5 bases from V and 2 bases from J; bases unmatched to any gene: 3. CDR1 SGHAT and CDR2 FQDESV come from the germline V gene (reference sequence). The CDR3 has 15 amino acids.

This clonotype occurred a few times. The J gene is TRBJ2-2, the V gene TRBV28, with a tentative D call TRBD1 (6 bases). Germline assignment: CDR1 MDHEN and CDR2 SYDVKM. The CDR3 runs 16 residues. V was cut by 5 bases and J by 6 bases, with 19 bases left in between. CDR3 protein: CASSITLQGRAGELFF. The CDR3 DNA follows: TGTGCCAGCAGTATCACTCTACAGGGCCGGGCCGGGGAGCTGTTTTTT.

The gene calls are TRBV29-1 and TRBJ2-5; D remains unclear. Trimming removed 3 bases from V and 2 bases from J, with 10 bases in between. CDR1 SQVTM and CDR2 ANQGSEA come from the germline V gene. The length of the CDR3 is 13 residues. The CDR3 is CSVDRVGQETQYF. The DNA for the CDR3 is TGCAGCGTTGATAGGGTAGGGCAAGAGACCCAGTACTTC. Supplemented by reference TRBV29-1 and TRBJ2-5, the full variable domain reads SAVISQKPSRDICQRGTSLTIQCQVDSQVTMMFWYRQQPGQSLTLIATANQGSEATYESGFVIDKFPISRPNLTFSTLTVSNMSPEDSSIYLCSVDRVGQETQYFGPGTRLLVL.

Many counts were recorded for this clonotype. The genes are TRBV29-1 and TRBJ2-3, with TRBD2 matching over 7 bases. With 7 bases clipped from V and 2 bases from J, the junction kept 12 bases outside the gene matches. This CDR3 comprises 15 residues. CDR1 is SQVTM, CDR2 ANQGSEA, per germline. The CDR3 spells CSAMGPSGFTDTQYF. CDR3 nucleotides: TGCAGCGCTATGGGGCCTAGCGGCTTCACAGATACGCAGTATTTT.

V usage is TRBV7-2 and J usage is TRBJ2-5, with D maybe TRBD1 (6 bases). Germline V gene sequence: CDR1 SGHTA, CDR2 FQGNSA. The CDR3 totals 15 residues. The germline V and J ends were trimmed by 1 base and 3 bases, with 12 bases remaining between them. The CDR3 DNA is TGTGCCAGCAGCTTAGTACAGGGACACGAAGAGACCCAGTACTTC. Translation gives CASSLVQGHEETQYF.

The chain uses TRBV5-1 and TRBJ2-6, with D possibly matching TRBD1 (5 bases). The germline V gene encodes CDR1 SGHRS and CDR2 YFSETQ. The ends were cut back, 0 bases at V and 1 base at J, with 8 bases in the middle. CDR3 size: 16 residues. CDR3 nucleotide sequence: TGCGCCAGCAGCTTGGTTGACAGATCTGGGGCCAACGTCCTGACTTTC. The encoded protein is CASSLVDRSGANVLTF. The full variable domain, rest sourced from reference TRBV5-1 and TRBJ2-6, is KAGVTQTPRYLIKTRGQQVTLSCSPISGHRSVSWYQQTPGQGLQFLFEYFSETQRNKGNFPGRFSGRQFSNSRSEMNVSTLELGDSALYLCASSLVDRSGANVLTFGAGSRLTVL.

V and J are TRBV20-1 and TRBJ2-7, with 13 bases aligning to TRBD2. This CDR3 is 13 amino acids long. Trimming at V came to 7 bases and at J to 6 bases, leaving 6 bases not matched to a gene. Germline V gene data show CDR1 as DFQATT and CDR2 as SNEGSKA (reference sequence). CDR3 in amino acids: CSVWTSGSGEQYF. Written as DNA, the CDR3 is TGCAGTGTCTGGACTAGCGGGAGTGGCGAGCAGTACTTC.

The chain uses TRBV12-3 or TRBV12-4 and TRBJ2-3; TRBD2 matches at 8 bases. The CDR3 is 13 amino acids. Germline trimming cut 6 bases from V and 4 bases from J; bases unmatched to any gene: 3. This CDR3 is CASSSGGADTQYF. CDR3 nucleotides: TGTGCCAGCAGCTCGGGAGGGGCAGATACGCAGTATTTT.

The chain uses TRBV20-1 and TRBJ2-7; a possible D gene is TRBD1 (7 bases). The ends were cut back, 1 base at V and 4 bases at J, with 17 bases in the middle. Germline CDR1 DFQATT, CDR2 SNEGSKA (reference sequence). This CDR3 has 15 amino acids. The CDR3 sequence: CSARVPPGGRYEQYF. CDR3 DNA sequence: TGCAGTGCTAGAGTCCCGCCAGGGGGGAGGTACGAGCAGTACTTC.